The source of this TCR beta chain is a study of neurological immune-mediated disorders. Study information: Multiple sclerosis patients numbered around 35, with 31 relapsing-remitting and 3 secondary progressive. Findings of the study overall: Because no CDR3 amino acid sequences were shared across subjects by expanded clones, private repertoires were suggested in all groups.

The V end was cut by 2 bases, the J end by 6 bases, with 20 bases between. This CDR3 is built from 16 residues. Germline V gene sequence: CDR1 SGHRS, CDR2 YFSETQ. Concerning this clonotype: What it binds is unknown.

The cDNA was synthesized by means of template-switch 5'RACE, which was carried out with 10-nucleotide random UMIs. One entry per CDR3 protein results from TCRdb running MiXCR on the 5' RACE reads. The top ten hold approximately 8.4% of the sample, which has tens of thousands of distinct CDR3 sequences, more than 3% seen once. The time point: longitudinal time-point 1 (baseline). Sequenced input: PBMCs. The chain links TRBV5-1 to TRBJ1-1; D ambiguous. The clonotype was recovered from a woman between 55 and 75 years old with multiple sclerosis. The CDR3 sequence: CASSFSRARGRAEAFF. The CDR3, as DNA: TGCGCCAGCAGCTTTTCCCGGGCACGCGGGCGGGCTGAAGCTTTCTTT.